This TCR beta chain stems from a study of T-cell reconstitution after alpha-beta-depleted transplantation in children. CDR1 and CDR2 (germline): SGHDT, YYEEEE. The V and J ends lost 0 bases and 4 bases, in that order; junction bases with no gene match: 13. The CDR3 consists of 18 residues. Unique molecular identifiers were incorporated when the TCRbeta library was constructed. TCRdb re-called the PCR reads through MiXCR, storing one row per CDR3 protein. This sample has roughly 250,000 distinct CDR3 sequences, with around 7.5% found just once. The material sequenced was PBMCs, mostly from graft donor cells, taken 180 days after TCRalphabeta/CD19-depleted stem cell transplant. The chain is built from TRBV5-6 and TRBJ2-5, with 9 bases aligning to TRBD2. This TCR was sampled from a male patient younger than 18 who had a stem cell transplant for acute lymphoblastic leukemia, so the T cells may come from the graft donor. As DNA, the CDR3 is TGTGCCAGCAGCTTGGGACTAGCGGCTCGAGCGCGGGGAGAGACCCAGTACTTC. This gives the protein CASSLGLAARARGETQYF.